One and the same sample provided the 32 T cell receptor beta chains below, sequenced in a study of cytomegalovirus exposure and HLA in healthy donors. In the PCR, 60 Vbeta and 13 Jbeta primers were used. Profiled with immunoSEQ multiplex PCR; TCRdb holds only in-frame clones, not every one. Of more than 90,000 clones in the sample, about 80% were seen once. Sequenced material: PBMCs. These receptors were collected from a man in his forties in good health and CMV-seronegative.

The chain couples TRBV4-2 to TRBJ2-1; 8 nucleotides line up with TRBD1. Germline V lookup: CDR1 LGHNA, CDR2 YNFKEQ. The CDR3 runs 13 residues. Unmatched junction bases numbered 7, after V lost 0 bases and J lost 15 bases. This CDR3 reads CASSQDRTGIGFF. CDR3 coding DNA: TGTGCCAGCAGCCAAGATCGGACAGGGATTGGGTTCTTC.

This chain joins TRBV5-4 and TRBJ1-1; D uncertain. Germline assignment: CDR1 SGHNT and CDR2 YYREEE (reference sequence). This CDR3 is 14 amino acids long. V lost 1 base and J 1 base, leaving 8 bases between the germline ends. CDR3 nucleotide sequence: TGTGCCAGCAGCTTGTCCCCAGGGAACACTGAAGCTTTCTTT. It yields the protein CASSLSPGNTEAFF.

The chain couples TRBV21-1 to TRBJ1-5; no DNA check was done on the table's D call, TRBD1. TRBV21-1 is labeled a pseudogene. This CDR3 has 12 residues. The CDR3 DNA reads as TGTGCCATCTTCCCCAGGAATCAGCCCCAGCATTTT. This codes for CAIFPRNQPQHF.

The gene calls are TRBV7-8 and TRBJ2-2; TRBD2 aligns across 10 bases. V was clipped by 8 bases and J by 6 bases; unmatched bases: 15. The CDR3 is 17 residues long. Germline V gives CDR1 SGHVS, CDR2 FQNEAQ. CDR3 in DNA: TGTGCCAGCGATAAAAGGTGGACTAGCGGAACAGCCGGGGAGCTGTTTTTT. Its protein product is CASDKRWTSGTAGELFF.

This chain uses TRBV27 with TRBJ2-7; D is perhaps TRBD2 (7 bases). The germline CDR1 and CDR2 sequences are MNHEY and SMNVEV (reference sequence). V lost 8 bases to trimming and J lost 3 bases, with 20 bases between them. The CDR3 runs 15 residues. CDR3 region: CASRGPGDYVYEQYF. In DNA form, the CDR3 reads TGTGCCAGCCGAGGACCAGGGGACTACGTCTACGAGCAGTACTTC.

The table lists this clone with a count of one. The rearrangement joins TRBV28 to TRBJ1-4; D is possibly TRBD1 (5 bases). Germline V gives CDR1 MDHEN, CDR2 SYDVKM. V lost 2 bases, J lost 4 bases, and 8 bases lay in between. The CDR3 contains 14 residues. The chain's CDR3 is CASSLAQVNEKLFF. Here the CDR3 DNA reads TGTGCCAGCAGTTTAGCACAGGTTAATGAAAAACTGTTTTTT.

The chain uses TRBV15 and TRBJ1-4; D is uncertain. The CDR3 length is 13 residues. V was trimmed by 5 bases and J by 12 bases, leaving 16 bases between them. Germline CDR1 reads LNHNV; CDR2 reads YYDKDF (reference sequence). The CDR3 nucleotides read TGTGCCACCAGCGAGGGAACCAGAGTAGAACTGTTTTTT. It yields the protein CATSEGTRVELFF.

The J gene is TRBJ2-7, the V gene TRBV6-6, with D perhaps matching TRBD2 (6 bases). Germline V CDR1 and CDR2: MNHNY, SVGAGI (reference sequence). This CDR3 comprises 13 residues. V was cut by 8 bases and J by 3 bases, with 14 bases left in between. The CDR3 loop is CASSEGGNYEQYF. For the CDR3, the DNA is TGTGCCAGCTCTGAGGGCGGGAACTACGAGCAGTACTTC.

The chain joins TRBV10-1 to TRBJ2-1; 7 bases match TRBD2. The CDR3 contains 17 residues. Per the germline V gene, CDR1 is WNHNN and CDR2 is SYGVQD (reference sequence). The ends lost 4 bases at V and 3 bases at J; junction bases unmatched: 12. The CDR3 DNA reads as TGCGCCAGCAGTGCAGGGTCCGGCGGGAGTAACTACAATGAGCAGTTCTTC. The encoded protein is CASSAGSGGSNYNEQFF.

J is TRBJ2-5 and V is TRBV9, with D possibly matching TRBD2 (6 bases). V gave up 0 bases and J gave up 5 bases, with 11 bases separating them. CDR1 SGDLS and CDR2 YYNGEE come from the germline V gene. This CDR3 is 14 amino acids long. This CDR3 is CASSVARGGETQYF. CDR3 nucleotides: TGTGCCAGCAGCGTAGCGCGGGGCGGGGAGACCCAGTACTTC.

This chain connects TRBV28 to TRBJ1-2; 7 bases agree with TRBD1. CDR3 length equals 14 residues. Trimming at V came to 10 bases and at J to 4 bases, leaving 12 bases not matched to a gene. The germline CDR1 and CDR2 sequences are MDHEN and SYDVKM. DNA for the CDR3: TGTGCCACCGGAAGACGACAGGGCCGCTATGGCTACACCTTC. Translating it yields CATGRRQGRYGYTF.

Turning to this clone: One end of the junction does not line up with germline, which may come from a read error. V is TRBV7-9 and J is TRBJ2-4, with D perhaps matching TRBD2 (6 bases). Germline V gives CDR1 SEHNR, CDR2 FQNEAQ (reference sequence). The CDR3 totals 14 residues. DNA of the CDR3: TGTTCCAGCAGTCATAGCGGTAAAAAAAACATTCAGTACTTC. Protein sequence: CSSSHSGKKNIQYF.

The rearrangement links TRBV28 to TRBJ1-6; 7 positions agree with TRBD1. CDR1 and CDR2 from the germline V gene are MDHEN and SYDVKM. This CDR3 is 15 amino acids long. With V trimmed by 4 bases and J by 9 bases, 9 bases remained unmatched. The DNA of the CDR3 is TGTGCCAGCAGTTCTGACAGGGCGCAATTTTCACCCCTCCACTTT. Residues: CASSSDRAQFSPLHF.

The DNA of the CDR3 is TGTGCCAGCAGCTCCCGACAATTGGGTAATTCACCCCTCCACTTT. As protein: CASSSRQLGNSPLHF. This chain links TRBV7-2 with TRBJ1-6; unclear D gene. CDR3 length: 15 residues. Germline loops: CDR1 SGHTA, CDR2 FQGNSA. V was pared by 4 bases and J by 6 bases, with 13 bases between. The full variable domain, with the rest looked up from reference TRBV7-2 and TRBJ1-6, is GAGVSQSPSNKVTEKGKDVELRCDPISGHTALYWYRQSLGQGLEFLIYFQGNSAPDKSGLPSDRFSAERTGGSVSTLTIQRTQQEDSAVYLCASSSRQLGNSPLHFGNGTRLTVT.

The chain links TRBV27 to TRBJ1-2; 8 bases are shared with TRBD1. Trimming took 0 bases from V and 5 from J; bases not matched to a gene: 5. The CDR3 length is 15 residues. Germline CDR1 reads MNHEY; CDR2 reads SMNVEV (reference sequence). The CDR3 loop reads CASSLSFRQGYGYTF. As DNA, the CDR3 is TGTGCCAGCAGTTTATCCTTCAGACAGGGGTATGGCTACACCTTC.

The chain joins TRBV19 to TRBJ2-6; D possibly corresponds to TRBD2 (5 bases). Trimming left V 8 bases short and J 3 bases short, with 14 bases between. The CDR3 length is 15 residues. The germline V gene encodes CDR1 LNHDA and CDR2 SQIVND (reference sequence). The CDR3 region has the DNA TGTGCCAGTGAAGAGGGATTGAGTGGGGCCAACGTCCTGACTTTC. It translates to CASEEGLSGANVLTF.

This chain joins TRBV13 and TRBJ2-3; 9 bases are a match to TRBD1. This CDR3 is built from 15 residues. With V trimmed by 6 bases and J by 1 base, 5 bases remained unmatched. In germline, CDR1 is PRHDT, CDR2 FYEKMQ (reference sequence). The CDR3 coding sequence is TGTGCCAGCAGACAGAGGACAGGGGGCACAGATACGCAGTATTTT. Its protein product is CASRQRTGGTDTQYF.

The gene calls are TRBV28 and TRBJ2-3; 11 bases are a match to TRBD2. The CDR3 consists of 16 residues. J lost 3 bases, V lost 4 bases, and 6 bases had no gene match. The germline gives CDR1 MDHEN, CDR2 SYDVKM. In nucleotides, the CDR3 is TGTGCCAGCAGTTCCCCAACTAGCGGGGGAACAGATACGCAGTATTTT. Protein sequence: CASSSPTSGGTDTQYF.

The rearrangement links TRBV5-6 to TRBJ2-5; 8 bases match TRBD2. In germline, CDR1 is SGHDT, CDR2 YYEEEE. Trimming removed 2 bases from V and 7 bases from J; junction bases left unmatched: 7. The CDR3 has 14 amino acids. The CDR3: CASSFIPAGGTQYF. The CDR3 DNA is TGTGCCAGCAGCTTTATACCCGCGGGAGGGACCCAGTACTTC.

The CDR3 DNA reads as TGTGCCAGCAGCCGGGGACTAGCGGAAGAGACCCAGTACTTC. It translates to CASSRGLAEETQYF. The V call is TRBV7-7, the J call TRBJ2-5; 11 bases are a match to TRBD2. This CDR3 region has 14 residues. CDR1 SSHAT and CDR2 FNYEAQ come from the germline V gene (reference sequence). Unmatched junction bases numbered 2, after V lost 5 bases and J lost 3 bases.

This chain joins TRBV27 and TRBJ2-3, with 11 bases aligning to TRBD2. CDR3 length: 16 amino acids. With V trimmed by 4 bases and J by 2 bases, 5 bases remained unmatched. CDR1 MNHEY and CDR2 SMNVEV come from the germline V gene (reference sequence). The CDR3 DNA follows: TGTGCCAGCAGTTCCAGGACTAGCGGGTTCACAGATACGCAGTATTTT. Translating it yields CASSSRTSGFTDTQYF.

This chain joins TRBV11-1 and TRBJ2-5; possibly TRBD2 for D (6 bases). The closer fit of TRBJ2-7 to the DNA end suggests the J call may be wrong. Germline V lookup: CDR1 SGHAT, CDR2 FQDESV (reference sequence). The CDR3 spans 15 residues. CDR3 sequence reads: CASSLTQGPEGEQYF. In nucleotides, the CDR3 is TGTGCCAGCAGCTTAACTCAAGGGCCGGAGGGCGAGCAGTACTTC.

Comments on this clone: Other DNA sequences in the sample encode the same CDR3. J is TRBJ2-2 and V is TRBV18; TRBD1 aligns across 9 bases. V shed 3 bases, J shed 2 bases, and the junction held 1 base outside the gene matches. Looked up from germline, CDR1 is KGHSH and CDR2 is LQKENI. The CDR3 is made up of 15 amino acids. This CDR3 is CASSPGQGNTGELFF. The DNA for the CDR3 is TGTGCCAGCTCACCGGGACAGGGAAACACCGGGGAGCTGTTTTTT.

The chain recombines TRBV19 with TRBJ2-7, with D possibly TRBD1 on 7 matching bases. This CDR3 is 15 amino acids long. Trimming cost V 5 bases and J 2 bases, with 16 bases left between them. Germline V gene lookup returns CDR1 LNHDA and CDR2 SQIVND (reference sequence). CDR3 DNA: TGTGCCAGTAGTCCGGGGGACAGTACCACCTACGAGCAGTACTTC. Amino acid sequence: CASSPGDSTTYEQYF.

V gene TRBV28 combines with J gene TRBJ2-5; the match to TRBD2 covers 11 bases. Matching the DNA end better, TRBJ2-7 makes the J call doubtful. The CDR3 totals 16 residues. Germline CDR1 MDHEN, CDR2 SYDVKM. This chain's CDR3 is CASRELAGGRTYEQYF. The DNA of the CDR3 is TGTGCCAGCAGAGAGCTAGCGGGAGGTAGGACCTACGAGCAGTACTTC.

This clone was detected a few times. V and J are TRBV4-3 and TRBJ2-1; 7 bases are shared with TRBD1. Trimming at V came to 0 bases and at J to 5 bases, leaving 10 bases not matched to a gene. This CDR3 is built from 17 residues. Looked up from germline, CDR1 is LGHNA and CDR2 is YSLEER. This CDR3 is CASSQDTRQGRNNEQFF. Written as DNA, the CDR3 is TGCGCCAGCAGCCAAGATACGAGACAGGGCCGAAACAATGAGCAGTTCTTC.

The V and J genes are TRBV23-1 and TRBJ1-2, with D unresolved. TRBV23-1 falls under the ORF class, with uncertain function. The CDR3 length is 12 residues. V lost 0 bases to trimming and J lost 12 bases, with 11 bases between them. As DNA, the CDR3 is TGCGCCAGCAGTCAATCGGTTGGGAGCGACACCTTC. This sequence encodes CASSQSVGSDTF.

The chain couples TRBV29-1 to TRBJ2-1; weak D call: TRBD2 (5 bases). With 3 bases removed from V and 4 bases from J, the gap between germline ends came to 13 bases. The germline gives CDR1 SQVTM, CDR2 ANQGSEA. The length of the CDR3 is 14 residues. The CDR3 spells CSVDARAKYNEQFF. The DNA of the CDR3 is TGCAGCGTTGACGCGAGGGCCAAATACAATGAGCAGTTCTTC.

V is TRBV23-1 and J is TRBJ2-7; D is unresolved. TRBV23-1 has ORF status, its function being uncertain. Trimming removed 5 bases at V and 4 bases at J, with 12 bases between. The CDR3 contains 13 residues. In nucleotides, the CDR3 is TGCGCCAGCAGTTTCCAGGTAAGGTACGAGCAGTACTTC. It translates to CASSFQVRYEQYF.

The chain employs TRBV11-3 and TRBJ1-1; tentatively, D is TRBD1 (6 bases). The CDR3 consists of 13 residues. Germline V gene sequence: CDR1 SGHNT, CDR2 YENEEA. Trimming removed 5 bases from V and 7 bases from J, with 14 bases in between. DNA for the CDR3: TGTGCCAGCAGCCTATTTGGGGGCAGTGAAGCTTTCTTT. Translating it yields CASSLFGGSEAFF.

This rearrangement joins TRBV7-9 to TRBJ1-3; D uncertain. This CDR3 spans 16 amino acids. Trimming removed 1 base from V and 0 bases from J, with 10 bases in between. The germline CDR1 and CDR2 sequences are SEHNR and FQNEAQ (reference sequence). The CDR3 is CASSLGVPHSGNTIYF. CDR3 coding DNA: TGTGCCAGCAGCTTAGGAGTCCCCCACTCTGGAAACACCATATATTTT.

V and J are TRBV6-5 and TRBJ1-1; D not certain. This CDR3 has 14 amino acids. Trimming removed 2 bases from V and 1 base from J, with 8 bases in between. Per the germline V gene, CDR1 is MNHEY and CDR2 is SVGAGI. The CDR3, as DNA: TGTGCCAGCAGTTACGGCAGAACGAACACTGAAGCTTTCTTT. Encoded protein: CASSYGRTNTEAFF.